Shown below are 19 T cell receptor beta chains from a single sample sequenced in a study of Ad26.COV2.S vaccination and SARS-CoV-2 variants. The method was immunoSEQ multiplex PCR; TCRdb's version includes in-frame clones alone and lacks a portion of them. The sample holds roughly 400,000 clones, approximately 92% seen once. As for treatment: 19 received Ad26.COV2.S at low or high dose, single or two shots; 5 received placebo; per-sample allocation not given. Repertoires come from day 63 after the first vaccine or placebo injection. Source: peripheral blood, taken in a trial of Ad26.COV2.S vaccine versus placebo. The receptors come from a person aged 18 to 65 who received the Ad26.COV2.S COVID-19 vaccine or a placebo.

A single count supports this clone. This chain uses TRBV7-6 with TRBJ2-3; the match to TRBD2 covers 13 bases. The V and J ends lost 5 bases and 1 base, in that order; junction bases with no gene match: 3. Germline V CDR1 and CDR2: SGHVS, FNYEAQ. CDR3 length: 16 amino acids. CDR3 protein: CASSLLAGGGTDTQYF. The CDR3 region has the DNA TGTGCCAGCAGCCTACTAGCGGGGGGGGGCACAGATACGCAGTATTTT.

V gene TRBV6-5 combines with J gene TRBJ2-5; D not resolved. The CDR3 covers 15 residues. Trimming removed 3 bases from V and 4 bases from J, with 15 bases in between. Germline CDR1 reads MNHEY; CDR2 reads SVGAGI. This CDR3 is CASSYKVGRVETQYF. The DNA of the CDR3 is TGTGCCAGCAGTTATAAAGTAGGAAGGGTAGAGACCCAGTACTTC.

CDR3: CASGYWGLRRAEAFF. CDR3 bases: TGTGCCAGCGGTTATTGGGGACTCCGGCGGGCTGAAGCTTTCTTT. The chain combines TRBV2 with TRBJ1-1; weak D call: TRBD1 (5 bases). The CDR3 extends over 15 amino acids. In germline, CDR1 is SNHLY, CDR2 FYNNEI. V was clipped by 8 bases and J by 6 bases, with 22 bases between them.

The rearrangement links TRBV6-2 or TRBV6-3 to TRBJ1-2, with no clear D. The CDR3 has 14 amino acids. Germline assignment: CDR1 MNHEY and CDR2 SVGEGT. The V gene lost 2 bases and the J gene lost 5 bases, with 12 bases spanning the gap. The CDR3 DNA sequence: TGTGCCAGCAGTTACAACCGGGGAAGGTATGGCTACACCTTC. Translation gives CASSYNRGRYGYTF.

This chain joins TRBV23-1 and TRBJ2-1; tentative D call: TRBD1 (6 bases). TRBV23-1 is noted as an ORF with a role that remains uncertain. The CDR3 covers 17 residues. The V end lost 2 bases, the J end lost 9 bases, and 23 bases lay between the germline ends. The CDR3 nucleotides are TGCGCCAGCAGTCAAGCCCAACAGGGTCTTAGGCCCTGTGAGCAGTTCTTC. Protein: CASSQAQQGLRPCEQFF.

This clone showed up just once. The V and J genes are TRBV6-5 and TRBJ2-7; D uncertain. The germline V gene has CDR1 MNHEY and CDR2 SVGAGI. V was shortened by 7 bases and J by 5 bases, with 15 bases between the two germline ends. This CDR3 comprises 13 residues. CDR3 amino acids: CASTPVWYDEQYF. The CDR3 region has the DNA TGTGCCAGCACCCCCGTCTGGTACGACGAGCAGTACTTC.

This sequence joins TRBV29-1 and TRBJ2-1; D gene uncertain. Germline CDR1 is SQVTM and CDR2 is ANQGSEA. The CDR3 totals 13 residues. V dropped 4 bases and J dropped 0 bases, with 7 bases sitting between them. For the CDR3, the DNA is TGCAGCGTTGTTAAAGTCTCCTACAATGAGCAGTTCTTC. Its translation: CSVVKVSYNEQFF.

The gene calls are TRBV28 and TRBJ1-6; D unresolved. Germline CDR1 is MDHEN and CDR2 is SYDVKM. The CDR3 contains 15 residues. Deletions cut 7 bases from V and 3 bases from J, with 13 bases between. DNA of the CDR3: TGTGCCAGCACCTCTTCACAGATCTATAATTCACCCCTCCACTTT. It codes for CASTSSQIYNSPLHF.

The chain recombines TRBV10-2 with TRBJ1-2; D unclear. The CDR3 is made up of 13 amino acids. Trimming shortened V by 3 bases and J by 3 bases, and 8 bases separated the two germline ends. Germline lookup yields CDR1 WSHSY and CDR2 SAAADI. CDR3 bases: TGCGCCAGCAGTGATGGTCAGTACTATGGCTACACCTTC. Amino acids: CASSDGQYYGYTF.

V gene TRBV12-3 or TRBV12-4 combines with J gene TRBJ2-7; no clear D gene. There are 13 residues in the CDR3. The ends were cut back, 6 bases at V and 2 bases at J, with 11 bases in the middle. CDR3 region: CASSPSDAYEQYF. CDR3 in DNA: TGTGCCAGCAGCCCAAGCGACGCCTACGAGCAGTACTTC.

The V gene is TRBV4-3, the J gene TRBJ2-5; TRBD2 agrees at 15 bases. This CDR3 has 19 residues. Germline CDR1 reads LGHNA; CDR2 reads YSLEER. The trim removed 1 base at V and 1 base at J, leaving 7 bases unmatched. DNA for the CDR3: TGCGCCAGCAGCCAAGGGTATGGACTAGCGGGGGGGCGCCAAGAGACCCAGTACTTC. This translates into CASSQGYGLAGGRQETQYF.

The CDR3 loop reads CASSYSNSYEQYF. CDR3 DNA sequence: TGTGCCAGCAGTTACTCAAACAGTTACGAGCAGTACTTC. The chain carries TRBV27 and TRBJ2-7; D is unresolved. Germline loops: CDR1 MNHEY, CDR2 SMNVEV (reference sequence). Trimming removed 4 bases from V and 4 bases from J, with 11 bases in between. This CDR3 comprises 13 residues.

This clone was found once. The CDR3 protein is CASSPVLAGGTYEQYF. The CDR3 DNA is TGTGCCAGCAGTCCCGTCCTAGCGGGGGGCACCTACGAGCAGTACTTC. V gene TRBV28 combines with J gene TRBJ2-7; 11 bases are shared with TRBD2. Germline CDR1 and CDR2: MDHEN and SYDVKM. Losses at the gene ends were 5 bases for V and 2 bases for J; bases not matched to a gene: 8. The CDR3 sequence is 16 residues long.

The V gene is TRBV4-3, the J gene TRBJ1-1; D unresolved. This CDR3 contains 15 residues. Trimming removed 1 base at V and 1 base at J, with 10 bases between. CDR1 and CDR2 from the germline V gene are LGHNA and YSLEER. CDR3 protein: CASSQGQNRNTEAFF. Here the CDR3 DNA reads TGCGCCAGCAGCCAAGGGCAGAATCGGAACACTGAAGCTTTCTTT.

The gene calls are TRBV4-3 and TRBJ2-7; D is possibly TRBD1 or TRBD2 (5 bases each). The CDR3 spans 14 residues. Germline CDR1 and CDR2: LGHNA and YSLEER. Trimming pared 3 bases from V and 7 bases from J, leaving 16 bases between. The CDR3 spells CASSHDGTAVEQYF. The CDR3 bases are TGCGCCAGCAGCCACGACGGGACCGCCGTTGAGCAGTACTTC.

V and J are TRBV5-6 and TRBJ2-2; TRBD1 is a possible D gene (6 bases). In germline, CDR1 is SGHDT, CDR2 YYEEEE. Trimming stripped 4 bases from V and 0 bases from J, with 7 bases between. The CDR3 covers 14 residues. The CDR3 protein is CASSRTANTGELFF. For the CDR3, the DNA is TGTGCCAGCAGCCGGACAGCGAACACCGGGGAGCTGTTTTTT.

The chain couples TRBV20-1 to TRBJ1-3; 7 bases map to TRBD1. Trimming took 3 bases from V and 1 from J; bases not matched to a gene: 6. Germline V gene sequence: CDR1 DFQATT, CDR2 SNEGSKA (reference sequence). CDR3 length equals 15 residues. The CDR3 spells CSASRTGASGNTIYF. The CDR3 DNA sequence: TGCAGTGCTAGTCGTACAGGGGCGTCTGGAAACACCATATATTTT.

The V gene is TRBV27, the J gene TRBJ2-1; possibly TRBD1 for D (5 bases). CDR1 is MNHEY and CDR2 is SMNVEV in the germline V gene (reference sequence). Trimming shortened V by 5 bases and J by 0 bases, and 11 bases separated the two germline ends. This CDR3 contains 15 residues. DNA for the CDR3: TGTGCCAGCAGTACGCAGGGCGGCTCCTACAATGAGCAGTTCTTC. It yields the protein CASSTQGGSYNEQFF.

This clone was seen a single time. One base away lies a much larger clone, so this may be a sequencing read error. The V and J genes are TRBV6-4 and TRBJ2-3, with a weak D call TRBD2 (6 bases). The CDR3 is 14 amino acids. Trimming took off 2 bases at V and 0 bases at J, with 6 bases between the two ends. Per the germline V gene, CDR1 is MRHNA and CDR2 is SNTAGT. In DNA, the CDR3 is TGTGCCAGCAGTGACGGGACTAGCACAGATACGCAGTATTTT. Encoded protein: CASSDGTSTDTQYF.